The source of this T cell receptor (beta chain) is a study of blood T cell repertoires in COVID-19. Study in general: The origin of the acute and convalescent COVID-19 samples was the United States, Italy and Spain.

Germline V gene lookup returns CDR1 MNHEY and CDR2 SVGAGI. V was clipped by 2 bases and J by 2 bases; unmatched bases: 8. CDR3 length equals 16 residues. Sequenced by immunoSEQ multiplex PCR; TCRdb stores in-frame clones only, minus some. The sample consists of fewer than 300,000 clones, approximately 86% of them appearing once. The V and J genes are TRBV6-5 and TRBJ2-5; 7 bases map to TRBD1. This clonotype was sampled from a human donor with COVID-19, enrolled during active disease. The donor label of this sample is uncertain. Sequencing input: peripheral blood. The CDR3 here is CASSYGQTGSQETQYF. DNA for the CDR3: TGTGCCAGCAGTTACGGGCAGACAGGGTCACAAGAGACCCAGTACTTC.